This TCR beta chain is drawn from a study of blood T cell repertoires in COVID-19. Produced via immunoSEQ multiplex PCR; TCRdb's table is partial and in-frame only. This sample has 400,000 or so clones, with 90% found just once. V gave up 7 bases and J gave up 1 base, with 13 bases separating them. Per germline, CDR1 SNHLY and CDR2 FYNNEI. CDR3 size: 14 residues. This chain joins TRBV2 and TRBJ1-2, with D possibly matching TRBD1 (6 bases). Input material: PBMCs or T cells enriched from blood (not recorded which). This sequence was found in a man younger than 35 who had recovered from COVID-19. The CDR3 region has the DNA TGTGCCAGCACCAAAAGGGGGAATAACTATGGCTACACCTTC. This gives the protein CASTKRGNNYGYTF.